This is a list of T cell receptor beta chains from one sample in a study of blood T cell repertoires in COVID-19. Only in-frame clones appear in the TCRdb table, and some are missing; sequencing was by immunoSEQ multiplex PCR. The data hold about 79,000 clones, with 80% to 90% observed a single time. The sequenced material came from peripheral blood. The receptor set was obtained from a man aged 70 or older with active or convalescent COVID-19. Both conserved end residues are part of each CDR3. D genes are given only for firm matches.

j_call v_call d_call cdr3_aa
TRBJ1-2 TRBV7-9 NA CASSAPGEYGYTF
TRBJ1-5 TRBV20-1 NA CSASSTIGQPQHF
TRBJ2-6 TRBV18 TRBD1 CASSPRTGLGSGANVLTF
TRBJ1-2 TRBV6-5 TRBD1 CASTLDRGHRGYTF
TRBJ2-6 TRBV4-1 NA CASSQDWGPGANVLTF
TRBJ2-7 TRBV15 TRBD1 CATSRAPGGAYEQYF
TRBJ1-5 TRBV20-1 TRBD1 CSASSHRDSAKRQPQHF
TRBJ1-1 TRBV4-1 NA CASSQAPDTEAFF
TRBJ2-1 TRBV21-1 NA CASTSGYNEQFF
TRBJ2-3 TRBV19 NA CASSTYQGTDTQYF
TRBJ2-2 TRBV6-5 NA CASSPYRATGELFF
TRBJ1-2 TRBV28 TRBD1 CASSLLPGQGSDGYTF
TRBJ2-1 TRBV2 TRBD2 CASSEGGSGSYREQFF
TRBJ2-7 TRBV5-1 NA CASSPAGTAFEQYF
TRBJ1-1 TRBV2 NA CASRTLGGNTEAFF
TRBJ2-3 TRBV11-2 NA CASSFLFSVTDTQYF
TRBJ2-2 TRBV24-1 TRBD2 CATSAPSGRGGTGELFF
TRBJ2-3 TRBV6-6 NA CASSKTRRTDTQYF
TRBJ1-4 TRBV19 NA CASSMRLGGEKLFF
TRBJ2-3 TRBV2 TRBD1 CASQKGTASTDTQYF
TRBJ2-1 TRBV9 TRBD2 CASSVGVGRANLNNEQFF
TRBJ2-1 TRBV7-9 TRBD2 CASSARPGGAGRRNEQFF
TRBJ2-1 TRBV24-1 NA CATSERYNEQFF
TRBJ2-7 TRBV5-6 TRBD2 CASSPYNGRAFHEQYF
TRBJ1-1 TRBV24-1 NA CATRSSWGDTEAFF
TRBJ1-6 TRBV9 TRBD1 CASTTGRSPLHF
TRBJ1-2 TRBV24-1 NA CATSDFSGDGYTF
TRBJ2-5 TRBV11-2 TRBD1 CASSFDGTGALETQYF
TRBJ1-5 TRBV29-1 TRBD1 CSVETGGNQPQHF
TRBJ1-2 TRBV6-5 TRBD1 CASSWDRANYGYTF
TRBJ2-1 TRBV3-1/TRBV3-2 TRBD2 CASSQLAGVFNEQFF
TRBJ2-1 TRBV14 TRBD2 CASSPLAGTTYNEQFF
TRBJ1-2 TRBV18 TRBD1 CASSLDRETGYGYTF
TRBJ2-7 TRBV6-5 TRBD1 CASNSQTGYSGEQYF
TRBJ1-1 TRBV10-3 NA CAINSGMNTEAFF
TRBJ2-5 TRBV6-2/TRBV6-3 NA CASSYDGGGLETQYF
TRBJ2-3 TRBV7-9 TRBD2 CASSKVAGASTDTQYF
TRBJ2-7 TRBV5-8 NA CASSLDRVYEQYF
TRBJ1-1 TRBV14 NA CASSPYGTEAFF
TRBJ1-1 TRBV3-1/TRBV3-2 NA CASSVNRGLNTEAFF